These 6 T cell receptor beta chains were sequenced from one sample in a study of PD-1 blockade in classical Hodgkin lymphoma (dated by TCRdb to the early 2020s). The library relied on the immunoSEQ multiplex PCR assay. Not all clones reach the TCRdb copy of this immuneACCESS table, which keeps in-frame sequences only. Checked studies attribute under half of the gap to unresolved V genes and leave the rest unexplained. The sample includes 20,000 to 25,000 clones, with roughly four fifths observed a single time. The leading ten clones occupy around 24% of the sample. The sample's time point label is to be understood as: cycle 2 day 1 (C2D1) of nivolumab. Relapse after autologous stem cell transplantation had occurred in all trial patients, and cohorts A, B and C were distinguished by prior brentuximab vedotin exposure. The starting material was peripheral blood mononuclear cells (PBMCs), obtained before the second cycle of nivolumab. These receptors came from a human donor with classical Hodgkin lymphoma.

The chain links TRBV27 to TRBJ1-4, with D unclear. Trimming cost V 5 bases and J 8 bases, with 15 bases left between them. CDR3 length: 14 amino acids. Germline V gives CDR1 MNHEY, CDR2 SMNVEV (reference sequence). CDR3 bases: TGTGCCAGCAGTCAGAGACATATAAACGAAAAACTGTTTTTT. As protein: CASSQRHINEKLFF.

The CDR3, as DNA: TGTGCCAGCAGCCCGGTGGCCGGCGAGACCCAGTACTTC. Amino acids: CASSPVAGETQYF. The J gene is TRBJ2-5, the V gene TRBV28; D unclear. The CDR3 sequence is 13 residues long. Per the germline V gene, CDR1 is MDHEN and CDR2 is SYDVKM. V gave up 6 bases and J gave up 5 bases, with 13 bases separating them.

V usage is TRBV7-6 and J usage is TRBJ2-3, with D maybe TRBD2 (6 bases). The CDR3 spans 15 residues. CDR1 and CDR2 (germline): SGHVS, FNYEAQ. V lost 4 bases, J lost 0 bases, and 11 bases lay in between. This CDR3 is CASSSMGLSTDTQYF. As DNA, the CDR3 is TGTGCCAGCAGCTCGATGGGACTCAGCACAGATACGCAGTATTTT.

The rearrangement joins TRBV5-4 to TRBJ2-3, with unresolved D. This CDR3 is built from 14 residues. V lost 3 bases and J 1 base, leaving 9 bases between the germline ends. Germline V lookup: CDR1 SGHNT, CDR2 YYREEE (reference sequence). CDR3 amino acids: CASSSLKGTDTQYF. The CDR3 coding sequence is TGTGCCAGCAGCTCGCTCAAGGGCACAGATACGCAGTATTTT.

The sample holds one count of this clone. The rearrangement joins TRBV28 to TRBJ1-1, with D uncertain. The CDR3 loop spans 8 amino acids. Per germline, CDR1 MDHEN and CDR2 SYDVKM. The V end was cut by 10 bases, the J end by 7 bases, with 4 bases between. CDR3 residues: CATGEAFF. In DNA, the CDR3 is TGTGCCACCGGTGAAGCTTTCTTT.

CDR3 bases: TGTGCCTGGAGTGAATTTGAAGGTCAGCCCCAGCATTTT. Residues: CAWSEFEGQPQHF. V usage is TRBV30 and J usage is TRBJ1-5; D remains ambiguous. CDR1 and CDR2 (germline): GTSNPN, SVGIG (reference sequence). The CDR3 totals 13 residues. V lost 1 base and J lost 6, with 10 bases in between.